This passage covers 25 T cell receptor beta chains from one sample sequenced in a study of neurological immune-mediated disorders. TCRdb recomputed calls from the 5' RACE reads with MiXCR, one row per CDR3 protein. The sample has about 20,000 distinct CDR3 sequences, 2.6% seen once. The sample comprised PBMCs. The origin of the receptors is a woman under 30 with multiple sclerosis.

This chain joins TRBV7-6 and TRBJ2-3; 7 bases are shared with TRBD2. The CDR3 length is 15 residues. From germline, CDR1 is SGHVS and CDR2 FNYEAQ. The J segment lost 2 bases and the V segment lost 4 bases, leaving 6 bases of the junction unmatched. The CDR3 DNA follows: TGTGCCAGCAGCTACCTAGCGGTGGTCACAGATACGCAGTATTTT. Amino acids: CASSYLAVVTDTQYF.

The sample holds many counts of this clonotype. In nucleotides, the CDR3 is TGCAGTGCTAGAGATGGTGCTAGCGGGAGTGTCAACAATGAGCAGTTCTTC. It codes for CSARDGASGSVNNEQFF. The V call is TRBV20-1, the J call TRBJ2-1; 10 nucleotides agree with TRBD2. Germline CDR1 DFQATT, CDR2 SNEGSKA (reference sequence). The ends lost 0 bases at V and 5 bases at J; junction bases unmatched: 10. This CDR3 contains 17 residues.

This clonotype was picked up many times. This rearrangement joins TRBV27 to TRBJ1-2; possible D gene TRBD1, 6 bases. Germline V lookup: CDR1 MNHEY, CDR2 SMNVEV (reference sequence). Trimming stripped 6 bases from V and 8 bases from J, with 16 bases between. The CDR3 has 13 residues. This CDR3 reads CASSRRGAGGYTF. Here the CDR3 DNA reads TGTGCCAGCAGCCGCAGGGGCGCGGGAGGCTACACCTTC.

This clonotype was counted many times. V and J are TRBV18 and TRBJ2-1, with a weak D call TRBD1 (5 bases). V dropped 3 bases and J dropped 8 bases, with 14 bases sitting between them. Germline V gives CDR1 KGHSH, CDR2 LQKENI. The CDR3 sequence is 14 residues long. DNA of the CDR3: TGTGCCAGCTCACCTAACCAGGGTTCCGATGAGCAGTTCTTC. It specifies CASSPNQGSDEQFF. The full variable domain, its missing parts supplied by reference TRBV18 and TRBJ2-1, is NAGVMQNPRHLVRRRGQEARLRCSPMKGHSHVYWYRQLPEEGLKFMVYLQKENIIDESGMPKERFSAEFPKEGPSILRIQQVVRGDSAAYFCASSPNQGSDEQFFGPGTRLTVL.

This clonotype came up many times. The chain recombines TRBV20-1 with TRBJ2-1; 10 positions agree with TRBD2. V was pared by 0 bases and J by 4 bases, with 3 bases of the junction left unmatched. The CDR3 length is 15 residues. The germline CDR1 and CDR2 sequences are DFQATT and SNEGSKA (reference sequence). The CDR3 here is CSARDQLAGYNEQFF. The CDR3 DNA is TGCAGTGCTAGAGATCAACTAGCGGGGTACAATGAGCAGTTCTTC.

This clonotype was counted ten times or more. V and J are TRBV12-3 or TRBV12-4 and TRBJ1-1; D remains unclear. Trimming took 6 bases from V and 1 from J, leaving 12 bases between them. The CDR3 has 14 residues. DNA of the CDR3: TGTGCCAGCAGCCTCTTTGTAGGGAACACTGAAGCTTTCTTT. Protein product: CASSLFVGNTEAFF.

On this clonotype: This may come from a read error, since a much larger clone is one base off. The chain joins TRBV5-6 to TRBJ2-3; maybe TRBD2 (6 bases). CDR3 length equals 15 residues. Per the germline V gene, CDR1 is SGHDT and CDR2 is YYEEEE. CDR3 nucleotides: TGTTCCAGCAGCTTGCCAGGGAGGATCCCAGATACGCAGTATTTT. Its translation is CSSSLPGRIPDTQYF.

This clonotype occurred many times. The rearrangement joins TRBV12-3 or TRBV12-4 to TRBJ2-2, with D hard to call. CDR3 length: 12 residues. The V gene lost 7 bases and the J gene lost 4 bases, with 7 bases spanning the gap. The CDR3 nucleotides read TGTGCCAGCAAGTCGCTCACCGGGGAGCTGTTTTTT. Translated, it gives CASKSLTGELFF.

This clonotype showed up many times. This rearrangement joins TRBV12-3 or TRBV12-4 to TRBJ1-1; D might be TRBD1 (6 bases). With 1 base removed from V and 3 bases from J, the gap between germline ends came to 9 bases. This CDR3 has 14 amino acids. DNA for the CDR3: TGTGCCAGCAGTTTAGGGGGGGCGGACACTGAAGCTTTCTTT. Residues: CASSLGGADTEAFF.

This clonotype was seen ten or more times. The chain uses TRBV12-3 or TRBV12-4 and TRBJ2-1; D is possibly TRBD1 or TRBD2 (6 bases each). The CDR3 contains 12 residues. V lost 3 bases and J 8 bases, leaving 8 bases between the germline ends. As DNA, the CDR3 is TGTGCCAGCAGTTTTCGGGGGCATGAGCAGTTCTTC. It encodes CASSFRGHEQFF.

This clonotype came up many times. The J gene is TRBJ2-7, the V gene TRBV12-3 or TRBV12-4; perhaps TRBD1 as D (6 bases). V shed 3 bases and J shed 2 bases, with 14 bases lying between them. This CDR3 comprises 15 residues. In nucleotides, the CDR3 is TGTGCCAGCAGTTTCTCTTTCAGGGGCCCCTACGAGCAGTACTTC. This encodes CASSFSFRGPYEQYF.

This clonotype was seen a handful of times. The V gene is TRBV20-1, the J gene TRBJ2-1; D call uncertain. Germline CDR1 and CDR2: DFQATT and SNEGSKA (reference sequence). Trimming removed 3 bases from V and 5 bases from J, with 8 bases in between. The CDR3 is made up of 12 amino acids. CDR3 coding DNA: TGCAGTGCTAGTTACCAGAACAATGAGCAGTTCTTC. Translation: CSASYQNNEQFF.

This clonotype was seen many times. The chain has TRBV5-1 and TRBJ2-7; D is possibly TRBD1 (6 bases). V was trimmed by 2 bases and J by 6 bases, leaving 18 bases between them. The CDR3 contains 15 residues. Germline loops: CDR1 SGHRS, CDR2 YFSETQ. The CDR3 bases are TGCGCCAGCAGCTTTATCAGGGGCCGGGGTGGCGAGCAGTACTTC. As protein: CASSFIRGRGGEQYF. Drawing the rest from reference TRBV5-1 and TRBJ2-7, the complete variable domain is KAGVTQTPRYLIKTRGQQVTLSCSPISGHRSVSWYQQTPGQGLQFLFEYFSETQRNKGNFPGRFSGRQFSNSRSEMNVSTLELGDSALYLCASSFIRGRGGEQYFGPGTRLTVT.

This clonotype came up many times. The chain recombines TRBV6-5 with TRBJ1-5; TRBD1 is a possible D gene (6 bases). V was clipped by 1 base and J by 8 bases, with 12 bases between them. This CDR3 is 14 amino acids long. Germline V gene data show CDR1 as MNHEY and CDR2 as SVGAGI. The CDR3 loop is CASSYLEGGEPQHF. CDR3 in DNA: TGTGCCAGCAGTTACTTAGAGGGGGGAGAGCCCCAGCATTTT.

There are many counts of this clonotype. The junction differs from germline at one of its ends, possibly a read error. The V gene is TRBV5-1, the J gene TRBJ1-1, with 9 bases that match TRBD1. CDR3 size: 14 residues. Germline V gene sequence: CDR1 SGHRS, CDR2 YFSETQ. CDR3 in DNA: TGCGCCAGCAGCTTGGGTGGACAGGGGAATCTCCTTTTTTTT. Its protein is CASSLGGQGNLLFF.

This clonotype was observed at least ten times. The CDR3 reads CASSPSSGGNTGELFF. The CDR3 bases are TGTGCCAGCAGCCCCTCTAGCGGGGGGAACACCGGGGAGCTGTTTTTT. The V gene is TRBV7-8, the J gene TRBJ2-2; 10 nucleotides agree with TRBD2. The ends lost 5 bases at V and 1 base at J; junction bases unmatched: 4. Germline CDR1 SGHVS, CDR2 FQNEAQ. The CDR3 is made up of 16 amino acids.

This clonotype was recorded many times. The V and J genes are TRBV27 and TRBJ1-1; D is ambiguous. Germline values: CDR1 MNHEY, CDR2 SMNVEV (reference sequence). The CDR3 sequence is 15 residues long. Trimming pared 5 bases from V and 2 bases from J, leaving 15 bases between. The CDR3 coding sequence is TGTGCCAGCAGTATCCCCGGACGGATTAACACTGAAGCTTTCTTT. The encoded protein is CASSIPGRINTEAFF.

This clonotype was seen repeatedly, ten times or more. The chain employs TRBV20-1 and TRBJ2-7, with 9 bases identical to TRBD2. CDR3 length equals 12 residues. The trim removed 3 bases at V and 7 bases at J, leaving 4 bases unmatched. Germline V gene lookup returns CDR1 DFQATT and CDR2 SNEGSKA (reference sequence). The CDR3 sequence: CSARGSGGEQYF. DNA for the CDR3: TGCAGTGCTAGGGGTAGCGGGGGAGAGCAGTACTTC.

This clonotype has ten or more counts. The J gene is TRBJ2-3, the V gene TRBV29-1; TRBD2 is a possible D gene (5 bases). The V end lost 5 bases, the J end lost 5 bases, and 11 bases lay between the germline ends. CDR3 length: 12 amino acids. Germline lookup yields CDR1 SQVTM and CDR2 ANQGSEA. CDR3 nucleotide sequence: TGCAGCGTTCAGCTAGCCCTAGATACGCAGTATTTT. This sequence encodes CSVQLALDTQYF.

This clonotype is labeled as medium-sized. This sequence joins TRBV20-1 and TRBJ2-7, with 7 bases matching TRBD1. CDR3 size: 14 residues. The trim removed 4 bases at V and 2 bases at J, leaving 8 bases unmatched. CDR1 and CDR2 from the germline V gene are DFQATT and SNEGSKA (reference sequence). In nucleotides, the CDR3 is TGCAGTGCTAACCTCCTGACAGGGACCTACGAGCAGTACTTC. Protein: CSANLLTGTYEQYF.

This clonotype showed up many times. Compared with germline, one end of the junction differs, possibly owing to a read error. The chain carries TRBV3-1 and TRBJ2-5; D is perhaps TRBD1 (6 bases). This CDR3 has 11 residues. Germline lookup yields CDR1 LGHDT and CDR2 YNNKEL (reference sequence). This chain's CDR3 is CASRQNWDTHF. As DNA, the CDR3 is TGTGCCAGCAGACAAAACTGGGACACTCACTTC.

This clonotype showed up many times. The CDR3 protein is CASSLGEAYEQYF. The CDR3 coding sequence is TGTGCCAGCAGCTTAGGAGAGGCCTACGAGCAGTACTTC. The chain recombines TRBV7-9 with TRBJ2-7; D not resolved. The CDR3 loop spans 13 amino acids. From germline, CDR1 is SEHNR and CDR2 FQNEAQ (reference sequence). V was shortened by 1 base and J by 2 bases, with 6 bases between the two germline ends. Supplemented by reference TRBV7-9 and TRBJ2-7, the full variable domain reads DTGVSQNPRHKITKRGQNVTFRCDPISEHNRLYWYRQTLGQGPEFLTYFQNEAQLEKSRLLSDRFSAERPKGSFSTLEIQRTEQGDSAMYLCASSLGEAYEQYFGPGTRLTVT.

This clonotype occurred many times. The rearrangement joins TRBV6-6 to TRBJ1-2; tentative D call: TRBD1 (5 bases). The germline V and J ends were trimmed by 4 bases and 3 bases, with 9 bases remaining between them. The CDR3 runs to 13 residues. The V gene's germline CDR1 is MNHNY and CDR2 SVGAGI (reference sequence). The CDR3 is CASSSQGYYGYTF. The CDR3 nucleotides read TGTGCCAGCAGTTCCCAGGGCTACTATGGCTACACCTTC.

At least ten counts were recorded for this clonotype. The chain employs TRBV7-9 and TRBJ2-1, with D tentatively TRBD1 (5 bases). CDR1 is SEHNR and CDR2 is FQNEAQ in the germline V gene (reference sequence). Trimming left V 5 bases short and J 8 bases short, with 10 bases between. The CDR3 sequence is 12 residues long. The CDR3 DNA reads TGTGCCAGCAGCCTCCAGGGTGATGAGCAGTTCTTC. It is translated as CASSLQGDEQFF.

This clonotype has ten or more counts. This chain uses TRBV3-1 with TRBJ1-2; possibly TRBD1 for D (5 bases). Per germline, CDR1 LGHDT and CDR2 YNNKEL (reference sequence). This CDR3 contains 14 residues. With 3 bases removed from V and 4 bases from J, the gap between germline ends came to 12 bases. The CDR3 here is CASSHGAALYGYTF. CDR3 DNA sequence: TGTGCCAGCAGCCACGGGGCGGCCCTCTATGGCTACACCTTC.